This T cell receptor (beta chain) comes out of a study of OX40 agonist ivuxolimab in advanced cancers. Study details: Patients were dosed intravenously with ivuxolimab at 0.01 to 10 mg/kg every 2 weeks. Melanoma, hepatocellular carcinoma, head and neck or renal cell cancer occurred in dose-escalation patients.

Overall study findings and caveats: Clonal expansion by week 6 occurred in CD4+ and CD8+ blood T cells (at 0.1 to 3.0 mg/kg). Some patients without response likewise showed low normalized clonal expansion.

Worth noting for this clone: Its target is not known.

Sequenced by immunoSEQ multiplex PCR; TCRdb stores in-frame clones only, minus some. The repertoire holds 20,000 to 25,000 clones, with approximately 87% as singletons. With 3 bases clipped from V and 2 bases from J, the junction kept 16 bases outside the gene matches. The CDR3 runs 20 residues. The V gene's germline CDR1 is MGHRA and CDR2 YSYEKL. V gene TRBV4-1 combines with J gene TRBJ2-3, with TRBD2 matching 11 bases. This receptor was obtained from an adult with an advanced solid tumor such as melanoma, head and neck, liver or kidney cancer. This specimen was CD4+ or CD8+ T cells sorted from blood, taken in a trial of the OX40 agonist ivuxolimab. CDR3 protein: CASSHPTGWASGGYTDTQYF. CDR3 DNA: TGCGCCAGCAGCCATCCAACGGGTTGGGCTAGCGGGGGGTACACAGATACGCAGTATTTT.